Below are 17 T cell receptor beta chains sequenced from a single sample in a study of blood T cell repertoires in COVID-19 (dated by TCRdb to between 2020 and 2021). The method behind the library was the immunoSEQ multiplex PCR assay. What TCRdb holds here is the immuneACCESS table cut down to in-frame rearrangements. Part of the clones is not present; checked against another copy, under half of the missing clones reflect an unresolved V gene, and the others are unexplained. The sample includes about 230,000 clones, with around 83% observed a single time. Approximately 5.9% of the sample lies in the top ten. The sequenced material came from peripheral blood. These TCRs come from a man older than 75 with acute or convalescent COVID-19.

The V call is TRBV9, the J call TRBJ2-1; D is possibly TRBD2 (6 bases). The CDR3 covers 13 residues. V lost 3 bases and J 8 bases, leaving 12 bases between the germline ends. Germline assignment: CDR1 SGDLS and CDR2 YYNGEE. The CDR3 here is CASSATSSHEQFF. CDR3 sequence (DNA): TGTGCCAGCAGCGCGACTAGTTCTCATGAGCAGTTCTTC. Full variable domain (outside the CDR3, taken from reference TRBV9 and TRBJ2-1): DSGVTQTPKHLITATGQRVTLRCSPRSGDLSVYWYQQSLDQGLQFLIQYYNGEERAKGNILERFSAQQFPDLHSELNLSSLELGDSALYFCASSATSSHEQFFGPGTRLTVL.

This clone was recorded once. V and J are TRBV7-9 and TRBJ1-3; D gene uncertain. Trimming removed 4 bases from V and 5 bases from J, with 12 bases in between. This CDR3 spans 14 amino acids. Germline values: CDR1 SEHNR, CDR2 FQNEAQ (reference sequence). CDR3 in DNA: TGTGCCAGCAGCTCCCCTGCGGAAAGAAACACCATATATTTT. This gives the protein CASSSPAERNTIYF. The full variable domain, its missing parts supplied by reference TRBV7-9 and TRBJ1-3, is DTGVSQNPRHKITKRGQNVTFRCDPISEHNRLYWYRQTLGQGPEFLTYFQNEAQLEKSRLLSDRFSAERPKGSFSTLEIQRTEQGDSAMYLCASSSPAERNTIYFGEGSWLTVV.

The genes are TRBV2 and TRBJ2-7; 12 positions agree with TRBD1. J gave up 0 bases and V 11 bases, and 8 bases lay outside the gene matches. The germline gives CDR1 SNHLY, CDR2 FYNNEI. The CDR3 has 15 amino acids. The CDR3 region is CAGDRGLVSSYEQYF. CDR3 DNA sequence: TGTGCCGGGGACAGGGGGCTAGTATCCTCCTACGAGCAGTACTTC.

The chain uses TRBV7-9 and TRBJ2-1, with 10 bases that match TRBD2. This CDR3 region has 16 residues. V was pared by 4 bases and J by 4 bases, with 7 bases of the junction left unmatched. Germline loops: CDR1 SEHNR, CDR2 FQNEAQ (reference sequence). For the CDR3, the DNA is TGTGCCAGCAGCTCGCTCGGACTAGCGGAATACAATGAGCAGTTCTTC. It encodes CASSSLGLAEYNEQFF. Full variable domain (remainder filled in from reference TRBV7-9 and TRBJ2-1): DTGVSQNPRHKITKRGQNVTFRCDPISEHNRLYWYRQTLGQGPEFLTYFQNEAQLEKSRLLSDRFSAERPKGSFSTLEIQRTEQGDSAMYLCASSSLGLAEYNEQFFGPGTRLTVL.

The chain is built from TRBV30 and TRBJ1-2; 7 bases line up with TRBD1. The CDR3 runs to 14 residues. Germline lookup yields CDR1 GTSNPN and CDR2 SVGIG (reference sequence). The V and J ends lost 1 base and 5 bases, in that order; junction bases with no gene match: 7. The CDR3 DNA reads as TGTGCCTGGAGTGGAGGGACAGTTCTTTATGGCTACACCTTC. Encoded protein: CAWSGGTVLYGYTF.

The gene calls are TRBV6-6 and TRBJ1-3; 9 positions match TRBD1. The V gene end was trimmed by 6 bases and the J gene end by 3 bases; junction bases not matched to a gene: 9. The germline V gene has CDR1 MNHNY and CDR2 SVGAGI (reference sequence). The CDR3 extends over 16 amino acids. CDR3 in amino acids: CASSPGQGQVGNTIYF. The CDR3 region has the DNA TGTGCCAGCAGCCCCGGACAGGGGCAGGTTGGAAACACCATATATTTT.

This chain connects TRBV7-9 to TRBJ2-2, with 7 bases identical to TRBD1. CDR1 is SEHNR and CDR2 is FQNEAQ in the germline V gene (reference sequence). V lost 6 bases to trimming and J lost 6 bases; unmatched junction nucleotides: 10. The CDR3 contains 15 residues. For the CDR3, the DNA is TGTGCCAGCAGTATCAGACAGGGTTCGGCCGGGGAGCTGTTTTTT. This gives the protein CASSIRQGSAGELFF.

The rearrangement links TRBV5-4 to TRBJ1-2; D perhaps matches TRBD1 (6 bases). V lost 3 bases and J lost 7, with 16 bases in between. From germline, CDR1 is SGHNT and CDR2 YYREEE (reference sequence). CDR3 length: 14 residues. The CDR3, as DNA: TGTGCCAGCAGCTCACAGGGTCGACGGGGTGGCTACACCTTC. Protein product: CASSSQGRRGGYTF. The full variable domain, in which reference TRBV5-4 and TRBJ1-2 provide the parts outside the CDR3, is ETGVTQSPTHLIKTRGQQVTLRCSSQSGHNTVSWYQQALGQGPQFIFQYYREEENGRGNFPPRFSGLQFPNYSSELNVNALELDDSALYLCASSSQGRRGGYTFGSGTRLTVV.

In DNA form, the CDR3 reads TGCAGCGCCGGGGAGGCCTACGAGCAGTACTTC. It encodes CSAGEAYEQYF. The chain links TRBV29-1 to TRBJ2-7; D is possibly TRBD2 (6 bases). Looked up from germline, CDR1 is SQVTM and CDR2 is ANQGSEA. V dropped 7 bases and J dropped 2 bases, with 9 bases sitting between them. The CDR3 totals 11 residues.

The chain carries TRBV4-1 and TRBJ1-2; D uncertain. The germline V gene encodes CDR1 MGHRA and CDR2 YSYEKL. The CDR3 is 16 residues long. The V gene lost 6 bases and the J gene lost 0 bases, with 17 bases spanning the gap. CDR3 region: CASSRTPQVANYGYTF. CDR3 DNA: TGCGCCAGCAGTCGCACCCCCCAGGTAGCTAACTATGGCTACACCTTC.

The chain joins TRBV6-5 to TRBJ1-1; 7 nucleotides match TRBD1. The CDR3 consists of 14 residues. In germline, CDR1 is MNHEY, CDR2 SVGAGI. Trimming removed 6 bases from V and 5 bases from J; junction bases left unmatched: 9. The chain's CDR3 is CASRLQGGRTEAFF. In DNA form, the CDR3 reads TGTGCCAGCAGGCTGCAGGGGGGTAGGACTGAAGCTTTCTTT.

The chain uses TRBV27 and TRBJ2-7; 9 bases are a match to TRBD2. The CDR3 covers 15 residues. V was pared by 5 bases and J by 5 bases, with 10 bases of the junction left unmatched. Germline V gene data show CDR1 as MNHEY and CDR2 as SMNVEV (reference sequence). CDR3 sequence: CASSPLSGGNNEQYF. As DNA, the CDR3 is TGTGCCAGCAGTCCCCTTAGCGGGGGAAACAACGAGCAGTACTTC.

This rearrangement joins TRBV28 to TRBJ1-2, with 7 bases matching TRBD1. The CDR3 spans 15 residues. The V gene's germline CDR1 is MDHEN and CDR2 SYDVKM. V trimming: 3 bases; J trimming: 3 bases; junction bases outside the gene matches: 7. CDR3 loop: CASSLAGGNDYGYTF. Here the CDR3 DNA reads TGTGCCAGCAGTTTGGCAGGGGGTAATGACTATGGCTACACCTTC.

This clone has only one observation. V gene TRBV28 combines with J gene TRBJ2-5, with a tentative D call TRBD2 (6 bases). The CDR3 consists of 14 residues. The V and J ends lost 2 bases and 5 bases respectively, with 12 bases between them. Looked up from germline, CDR1 is MDHEN and CDR2 is SYDVKM. The CDR3 DNA follows: TGTGCCAGCAGTTTAACCTCGGGAGAGGAGACCCAGTACTTC. Its translation is CASSLTSGEETQYF.

The V and J genes are TRBV3-1 (or the pseudogene TRBV3-2) and TRBJ1-4, with D perhaps matching TRBD1 (5 bases). This CDR3 is built from 14 residues. Germline values: CDR1 LGHDT, CDR2 YNNKEL (reference sequence). The V end was cut by 4 bases, the J end by 1 base, with 7 bases between. Here the CDR3 DNA reads TGTGCCAGCAGCCCAGGGCAAACTAATGAAAAACTGTTTTTT. Translating gives CASSPGQTNEKLFF.

The CDR3 reads CASSDRVGQGHNEQYF. CDR3 coding DNA: TGTGCCAGCAGTGACCGAGTAGGACAGGGGCACAACGAGCAGTACTTC. The genes are TRBV6-1 and TRBJ2-7; TRBD1 matches 9 bases. This CDR3 contains 16 residues. CDR1 and CDR2 (germline): MNHNS, SASEGT. Trimming at V came to 3 bases and at J to 5 bases, leaving 11 bases not matched to a gene.

This sequence joins TRBV27 and TRBJ2-7; TRBD1 agrees at 11 bases. V was clipped by 6 bases and J by 3 bases; unmatched bases: 4. Per the germline V gene, CDR1 is MNHEY and CDR2 is SMNVEV (reference sequence). This CDR3 contains 14 residues. CDR3 amino acids: CASRPGTGGYEQYF. CDR3 DNA sequence: TGTGCCAGCAGGCCCGGGACAGGGGGCTACGAGCAGTACTTC.